Here is one T cell receptor beta chain with its context. No antigen is known for it. The sample originates from a study of cytomegalovirus exposure and HLA in healthy donors. PCR involved 60 Vbeta and 13 Jbeta primers. Method: immunoSEQ multiplex PCR; TCRdb's copy keeps in-frame clones and lacks some. The sample has about 150,000 clones; roughly 89% are singletons. Study conclusions and caveats: When presence/absence was analysed, sequencing depth was taken to be roughly uniform across donors. Further analysis, carried out later, found HLA-associated TCR beta chains more clonally expanded than equally common other chains.

The TCR sequence derives from a woman under 40 in good health and CMV-seronegative. Sequencing was carried out using PBMCs.

The CDR3 is CASSLARTGELFF. The CDR3 nucleotides read TGTGCCAGCAGCTTGGCTCGCACCGGGGAGCTGTTTTTT. The V gene is TRBV5-6, the J gene TRBJ2-2; D is uncertain. The CDR3 totals 13 residues. The V and J ends lost 0 bases and 4 bases respectively, with 4 bases between them. Germline CDR1 is SGHDT and CDR2 is YYEEEE. Using reference TRBV5-6 and TRBJ2-2 for the parts outside the CDR3, the full variable domain is DAGVTQSPTHLIKTRGQQVTLRCSPKSGHDTVSWYQQALGQGPQFIFQYYEEEERQRGNFPDRFSGHQFPNYSSELNVNALLLGDSALYLCASSLARTGELFFGEGSRLTVL.